Presented here are 3 T cell receptor beta chains from one specimen sequenced in a study of identifying expanded T cells in peripheral blood (dated by TCRdb to between 2019 and 2020). The library was generated by the immunoSEQ multiplex PCR assay. TCRdb obtained this table from immuneACCESS and retained in-frame rearrangements with V and J assigned. These tables miss some clones; where compared with another copy, unresolved V genes account for less than half of the shortfall, and the remainder is unexplained. Here the sample has 75,000 to 90,000 clones; 70% to 90% occur a single time. The ten biggest clones cover approximately 7% of the sample. The sample was blood. The receptors were gathered from a person between 18 and 75 years old in good health.

The chain couples TRBV14 to TRBJ2-7; D call uncertain. Germline CDR1 is SGHDN and CDR2 is FVKESK. Trimming shortened V by 5 bases and J by 2 bases, and 4 bases separated the two germline ends. CDR3 size: 11 residues. The CDR3 protein is CASSSTYEQYF. The CDR3 coding sequence is TGTGCCAGCAGCTCGACCTACGAGCAGTACTTC.

V gene TRBV5-1 combines with J gene TRBJ1-3; maybe TRBD1 (5 bases). This CDR3 has 15 amino acids. Per the germline V gene, CDR1 is SGHRS and CDR2 is YFSETQ. The V gene lost 5 bases and the J gene lost 0 bases, with 12 bases spanning the gap. The CDR3 DNA reads as TGCGCCAGCAGGGAAGGGACCCCCTCTGGAAACACCATATATTTT. Encoded protein: CASREGTPSGNTIYF.

This chain joins TRBV6-5 and TRBJ2-2; D perhaps matches TRBD1 (6 bases). CDR3 length equals 12 residues. Germline CDR1 is MNHEY and CDR2 is SVGAGI. V was pared by 8 bases and J by 6 bases, with 10 bases between. In DNA, the CDR3 is TGTGCCAGCCAGGGGTATTCCGGGGAGCTGTTTTTT. Encoded protein: CASQGYSGELFF.